A selection of T cell receptor beta chains follows, all from one sample in a study of OX40 agonist ivuxolimab in advanced cancers. Clones were sequenced by immunoSEQ multiplex PCR, and TCRdb holds only the in-frame ones, with some missing. The sample lists approximately 75,000 clones; more than 90% were seen once. The sequencing used CD4+ or CD8+ T cells sorted from blood, collected in a trial of the OX40 agonist ivuxolimab. The source is an adult with an advanced solid tumor such as melanoma, head and neck, liver or kidney cancer. The CDR3 runs from the conserved cysteine through the conserved F or W. The D gene is left open where the match is weak. Expanded clones are given a class, and other clones once, few, many or no size at all.

cdr3_aa: CASSKWGGDQPQHF
cdr3_nt: TGTGCCAGCAGCAAATGGGGAGGGGATCAGCCCCAGCATTTT
d_call: .
j_call: TRBJ1-5
clone_size: .
v_call: TRBV7-2

cdr3_aa: CASRGTGSEQYF
cdr3_nt: TGTGCCAGCAGGGGGACAGGGTCCGAGCAGTACTTC
d_call: TRBD1
j_call: TRBJ2-7
clone_size: medium-sized
v_call: TRBV2

cdr3_aa: CASSWGALGYEQYF
cdr3_nt: TGTGCCAGCAGCTGGGGGGCGTTGGGATACGAGCAGTACTTC
d_call: .
j_call: TRBJ2-7
clone_size: .
v_call: TRBV7-2

cdr3_aa: CASSPGLAGLGDEQFF
cdr3_nt: TGCGCCAGCAGCCCGGGACTAGCGGGCCTAGGGGATGAGCAGTTCTTC
d_call: TRBD2
j_call: TRBJ2-1
clone_size: .
v_call: TRBV5-1

cdr3_aa: CASSLVWAPNTGELFF
cdr3_nt: TGTGCCAGCAGCTTAGTCTGGGCGCCGAACACCGGGGAGCTGTTTTTT
d_call: .
j_call: TRBJ2-2
clone_size: .
v_call: TRBV7-9

cdr3_aa: CASSAGYQGETQYF
cdr3_nt: TGTGCCAGCAGCGCAGGATATCAAGGGGAGACCCAGTACTTC
d_call: .
j_call: TRBJ2-5
clone_size: .
v_call: TRBV5-6

cdr3_aa: CAWSEKVFSYEQYF
cdr3_nt: TGTGCCTGGAGTGAAAAGGTCTTCTCCTACGAGCAGTACTTC
d_call: .
j_call: TRBJ2-7
clone_size: once
v_call: TRBV30

cdr3_aa: CASSRSGTNSYEQYF
cdr3_nt: TGTGCCAGCAGCCGTAGCGGGACTAACTCCTACGAGCAGTACTTC
d_call: TRBD2
j_call: TRBJ2-7
clone_size: .
v_call: TRBV5-4

cdr3_aa: CASSAGQVNTEAFF
cdr3_nt: TGCGCCAGCAGCGCAGGACAGGTGAACACTGAAGCTTTCTTT
d_call: TRBD1
j_call: TRBJ1-1
clone_size: once
v_call: TRBV5-1

cdr3_aa: CSGYVGGSSEQYF
cdr3_nt: TGCAGTGGGTACGTAGGGGGTTCTAGCGAGCAGTACTTC
d_call: .
j_call: TRBJ2-7
clone_size: few
v_call: TRBV29-1

cdr3_aa: CASRTGQQETQYF
cdr3_nt: TGTGCCAGTCGGACAGGCCAGCAAGAGACCCAGTACTTC
d_call: TRBD1
j_call: TRBJ2-5
clone_size: .
v_call: TRBV19

cdr3_aa: CASSIRDQGNTIYF
cdr3_nt: TGTGCCAGCAGCATCCGGGACCAAGGAAACACCATATATTTT
d_call: .
j_call: TRBJ1-3
clone_size: .
v_call: TRBV9

cdr3_aa: CASSGLQGAGGYTF
cdr3_nt: TGCGCCAGCAGCGGACTACAGGGGGCAGGTGGCTACACCTTC
d_call: TRBD1
j_call: TRBJ1-2
clone_size: .
v_call: TRBV5-1